Below, one T cell receptor beta chain is given with its context. Its antigen remains unidentified. This CDR3 is 13 amino acids long. Germline V lookup: CDR1 MGHDK, CDR2 SYGVNS. Trimming removed 4 bases from V and 4 bases from J, with 10 bases in between. This record comes from a study of OX40 agonist ivuxolimab in advanced cancers. Study-level information: Ivuxolimab, an antibody that agonizes OX40 (CD134), was administered to the patients. Notes on the study in general: CD4+ and CD8+ blood T cells expanded clonally by week 6 at 0.1 to 3.0 mg/kg.

Prior autoimmune disease or systemic immunosuppression barred patients. Sequencing was performed with immunoSEQ multiplex PCR; in TCRdb, only in-frame clones are kept and a portion is missing. The sample holds tens of thousands of clones, 83% seen once. This receptor was obtained from an adult with an advanced solid tumor such as melanoma, head and neck, liver or kidney cancer. V usage is TRBV25-1 and J usage is TRBJ1-2; D gene unclear. The source was CD4+ or CD8+ T cells sorted from blood, collected in a trial of the OX40 agonist ivuxolimab. The CDR3 spells CASSGAFGYGYTF. The CDR3 bases are TGTGCCAGCAGTGGGGCTTTCGGCTATGGCTACACCTTC.